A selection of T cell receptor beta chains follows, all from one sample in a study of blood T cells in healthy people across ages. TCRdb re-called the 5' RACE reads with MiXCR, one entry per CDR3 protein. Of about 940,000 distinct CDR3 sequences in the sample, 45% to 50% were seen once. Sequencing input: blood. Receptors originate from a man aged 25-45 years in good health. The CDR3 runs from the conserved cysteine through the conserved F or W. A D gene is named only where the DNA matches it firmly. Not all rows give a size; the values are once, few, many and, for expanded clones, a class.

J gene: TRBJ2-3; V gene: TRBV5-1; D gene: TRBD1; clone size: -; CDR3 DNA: TGCGCCAGCAGCCCCGGGACAGGGCCAAATACGCAGTATTTT; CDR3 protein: CASSPGTGPNTQYF
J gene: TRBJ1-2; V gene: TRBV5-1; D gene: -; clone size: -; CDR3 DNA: TGCGCCAGCAGCTCGGACGCAAACTATGGCTACACCTTC; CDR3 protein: CASSSDANYGYTF
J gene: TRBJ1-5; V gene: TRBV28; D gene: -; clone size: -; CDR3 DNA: TGTGCCAGCACTGGGCCTGTCAATCAGCCCCAGCATTTT; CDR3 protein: CASTGPVNQPQHF
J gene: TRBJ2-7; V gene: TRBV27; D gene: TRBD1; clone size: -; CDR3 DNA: TGTGCCAGCAGTGTCCAGGGGGCAGACGAGCAGTACTTC; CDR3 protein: CASSVQGADEQYF
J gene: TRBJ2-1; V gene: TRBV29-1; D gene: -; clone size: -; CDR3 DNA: TGCAGCGTTGGTGGAGGGTCTTACAATGAGCAGTTCTTC; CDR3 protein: CSVGGGSYNEQFF
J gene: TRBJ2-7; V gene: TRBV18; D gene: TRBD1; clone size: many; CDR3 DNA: TGTGCCAGCAGTCCGGACAGGTCCTACGAGCAGTACTTC; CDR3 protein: CASSPDRSYEQYF
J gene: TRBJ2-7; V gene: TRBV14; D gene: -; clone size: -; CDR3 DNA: TGTGCCAGCAGCCAAGCATGGACTTACGAGCAGTACTTC; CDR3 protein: CASSQAWTYEQYF
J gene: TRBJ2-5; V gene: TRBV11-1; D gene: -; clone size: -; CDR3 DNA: TGTGCCAGCGTCAACCCCGGACAGCAAGAGACCCAGTACTTC; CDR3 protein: CASVNPGQQETQYF
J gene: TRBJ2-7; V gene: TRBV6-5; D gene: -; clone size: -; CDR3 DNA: TGTGCCAGCAGCACCTTCGGGGGACCCTACGAGCAGTACTTC; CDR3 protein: CASSTFGGPYEQYF
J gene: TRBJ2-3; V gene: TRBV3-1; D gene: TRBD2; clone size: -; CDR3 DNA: TGTGCCAGCAGCAGTAGCGGGGCCGTGATCGCAGATACGCAGTATTTT; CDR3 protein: CASSSSGAVIADTQYF
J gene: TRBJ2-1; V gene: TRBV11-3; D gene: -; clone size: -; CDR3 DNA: TGTGCCAGCAGCCCCTCAAGTGATGAGCAGTTCTTC; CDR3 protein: CASSPSSDEQFF
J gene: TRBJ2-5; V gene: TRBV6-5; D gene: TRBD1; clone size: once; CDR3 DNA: TGTGCCAGCAGCGGAGGGACAGGGGTCTACAATGAGCAGTACTTC; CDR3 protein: CASSGGTGVYNEQYF
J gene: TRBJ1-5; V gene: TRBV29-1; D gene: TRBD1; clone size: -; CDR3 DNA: TGCAGCGTAGTTGACAGGGGGAGCAATCAGCCCCAGCATTTT; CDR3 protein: CSVVDRGSNQPQHF
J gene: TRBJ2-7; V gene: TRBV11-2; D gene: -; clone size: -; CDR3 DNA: TGTGCCAGCACCCTAGGCCAGGGCTACGAGCAGTACTTC; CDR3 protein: CASTLGQGYEQYF
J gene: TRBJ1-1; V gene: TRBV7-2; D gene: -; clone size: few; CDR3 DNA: TGTGCCAGCAGCTTAGTGTGGGCAAGGAACACTGAAGCTTTCTTT; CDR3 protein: CASSLVWARNTEAFF
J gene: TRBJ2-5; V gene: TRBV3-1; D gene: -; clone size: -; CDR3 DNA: TGTGCCAGTCGACAGGCGAATCAAGAGACCCAGTACTTC; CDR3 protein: CASRQANQETQYF
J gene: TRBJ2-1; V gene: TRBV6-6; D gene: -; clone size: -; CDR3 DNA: TGTGCCAGCAGTTACTGGGACAACTCCTACGAGCAGTTCTTC; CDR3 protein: CASSYWDNSYEQFF
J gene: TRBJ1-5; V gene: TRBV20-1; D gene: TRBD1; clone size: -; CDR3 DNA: TGCAGTGCTAGTGGCAGGGGGGGGTATAGCAATCAGCCCCAGCATTTT; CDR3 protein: CSASGRGGYSNQPQHF
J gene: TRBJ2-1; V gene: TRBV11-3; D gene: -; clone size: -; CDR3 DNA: TGTGCCAGCAGCTTAGCCGGGCATCCAGGGATGGATGAGCAGTTCTTC; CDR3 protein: CASSLAGHPGMDEQFF
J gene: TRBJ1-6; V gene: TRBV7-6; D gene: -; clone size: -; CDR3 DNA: TGTGCCAGCAGCGAAGCGTCCGGGGATTCACCCCTCCACTTT; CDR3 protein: CASSEASGDSPLHF
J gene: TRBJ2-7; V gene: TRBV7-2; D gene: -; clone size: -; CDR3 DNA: TGTGCCGACAGCCAACAAACGACTGACCCCTACGAGCAGTACTTC; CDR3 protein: CADSQQTTDPYEQYF
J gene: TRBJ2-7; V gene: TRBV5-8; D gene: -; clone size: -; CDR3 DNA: TGTGCCAGCAGCTTTAAGAGCTCCTACGAGCAGTACTTC; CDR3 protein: CASSFKSSYEQYF
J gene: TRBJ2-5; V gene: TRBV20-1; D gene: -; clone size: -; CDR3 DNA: TGCAGTGCTAGCGGTCCTCACCAAGAGACCCAGTACTTC; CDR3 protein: CSASGPHQETQYF
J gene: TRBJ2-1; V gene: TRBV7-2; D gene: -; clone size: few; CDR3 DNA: TGTGCCAGCAGCTTTGAAACAGGGATTCATGAGCAGTTCTTC; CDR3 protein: CASSFETGIHEQFF
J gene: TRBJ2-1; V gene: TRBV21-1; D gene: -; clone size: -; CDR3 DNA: TGTGCCAGCAGCAAAGCAAAAAAACAGGGGGTGCACAATGAGCAGTTCTTC; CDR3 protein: CASSKAKKQGVHNEQFF
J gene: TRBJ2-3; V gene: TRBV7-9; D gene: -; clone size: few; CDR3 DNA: TGTGCCAGCAGCTCCTGGGTAGGCGATAGCACAGATACGCAGTATTTT; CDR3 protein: CASSSWVGDSTDTQYF
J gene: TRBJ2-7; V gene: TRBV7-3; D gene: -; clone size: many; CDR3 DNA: TGTGCCAGCAGCTTAACCAGGGAACCACGGGACGAGCAGTACTTC; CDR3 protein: CASSLTREPRDEQYF
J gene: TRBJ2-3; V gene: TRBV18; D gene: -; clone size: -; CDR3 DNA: TGTGCCAGCTCACAACAGACTACCACAGATACGCAGTATTTT; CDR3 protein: CASSQQTTTDTQYF
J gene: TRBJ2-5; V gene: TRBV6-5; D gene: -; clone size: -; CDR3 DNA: TGTGCCAGCAGTCGACAGTCCCCATGGGGGACCCAGTACTTC; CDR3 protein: CASSRQSPWGTQYF
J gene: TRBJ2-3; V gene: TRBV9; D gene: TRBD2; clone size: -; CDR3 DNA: TGTGCCAGCAGCGTCACTAGCGGGGGGGGAGTGGGCACAGATACGCAGTATTTT; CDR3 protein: CASSVTSGGGVGTDTQYF
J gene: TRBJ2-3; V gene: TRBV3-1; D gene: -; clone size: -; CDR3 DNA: TGTGCCAGCAGCGAAGAAGGAGTTACGCAGTATTTT; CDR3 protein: CASSEEGVTQYF
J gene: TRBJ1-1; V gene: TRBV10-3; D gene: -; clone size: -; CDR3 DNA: TGTGCCATCAGGGCCGAACAGGGTGGGAACACTGAAGCTTTCTTT; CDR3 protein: CAIRAEQGGNTEAFF
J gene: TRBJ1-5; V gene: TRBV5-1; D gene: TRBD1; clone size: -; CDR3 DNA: TGCGCCAGCAGCTTGACAGGGGATTCAGGGCAGCCCCAGCATTTT; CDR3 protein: CASSLTGDSGQPQHF
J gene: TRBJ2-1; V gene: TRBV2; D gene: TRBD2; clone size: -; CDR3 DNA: TGTGCCAGCAGTGAAGCGGGACTAGCGGGGAATGAGCAGTTCTTC; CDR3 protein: CASSEAGLAGNEQFF
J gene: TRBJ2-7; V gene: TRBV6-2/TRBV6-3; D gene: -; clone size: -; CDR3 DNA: TGTGCCAGCAGGGAGGACGGCTACGAGCAGTACTTC; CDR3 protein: CASREDGYEQYF
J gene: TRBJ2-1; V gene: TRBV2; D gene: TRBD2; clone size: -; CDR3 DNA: TGTGCCAGCACCCTAAGTGGGACTGGCGGGGGTCCGAGCTCCTACAATGAGCAGTTCTTC; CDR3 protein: CASTLSGTGGGPSSYNEQFF
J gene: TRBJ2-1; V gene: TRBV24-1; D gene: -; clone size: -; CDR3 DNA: TGTGCCACCAGTGATAGGGCAGGGTACAATGAGCAGTTCTTC; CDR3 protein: CATSDRAGYNEQFF
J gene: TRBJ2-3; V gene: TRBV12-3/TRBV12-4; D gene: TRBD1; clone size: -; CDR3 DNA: TGTGCCTGCAGTCCACGGGGACAGGGAGCAGATACGCAGTATTTT; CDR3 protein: CACSPRGQGADTQYF
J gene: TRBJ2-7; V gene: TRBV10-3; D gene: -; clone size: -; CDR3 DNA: TGTGCCATCAGTGAAAACCCCTACGAGCAGTACTTC; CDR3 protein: CAISENPYEQYF
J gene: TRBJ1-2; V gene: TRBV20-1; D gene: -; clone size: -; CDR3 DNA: TGCAGTGCTAGAGATCGGGCAAACCCCTATGGCTACACCTTC; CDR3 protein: CSARDRANPYGYTF
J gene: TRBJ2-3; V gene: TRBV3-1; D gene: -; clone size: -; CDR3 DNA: TGTGCCAGCAGCCAAAGGCAGCATTCTAGCACAGATACGCAGTATTTT; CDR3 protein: CASSQRQHSSTDTQYF
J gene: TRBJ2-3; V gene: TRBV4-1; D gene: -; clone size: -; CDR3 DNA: TGCGCCAGCAGCGAACGAGCGGAATACACAGATACGCAGTATTTT; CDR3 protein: CASSERAEYTDTQYF
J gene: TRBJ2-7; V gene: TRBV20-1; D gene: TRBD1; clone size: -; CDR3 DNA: TGCAGTGCTCTCCGGGACAGGGGGTCTGGCGAGCAGTACTTC; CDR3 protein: CSALRDRGSGEQYF
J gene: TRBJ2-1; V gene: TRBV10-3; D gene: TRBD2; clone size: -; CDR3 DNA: TGTGCCATCCCCGCCGGACTAGCGGGGTCAAGTGAGCAGTTCTTC; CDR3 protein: CAIPAGLAGSSEQFF
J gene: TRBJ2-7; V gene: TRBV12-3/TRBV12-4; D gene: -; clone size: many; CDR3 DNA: TGTGCCAGCAGCGGGACTGAGAGCTCCTACGAGCAGTACTTC; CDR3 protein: CASSGTESSYEQYF
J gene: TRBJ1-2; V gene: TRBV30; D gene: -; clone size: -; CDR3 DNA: TGTGCCTGGAGTACCCAACGCTCAGGGATAGATGGCTACACCTTC; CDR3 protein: CAWSTQRSGIDGYTF
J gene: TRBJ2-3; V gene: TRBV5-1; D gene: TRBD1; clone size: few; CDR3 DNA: TGCGCCAGCAGCTTGACAGGGGAAGGGAGCACAGATACGCAGTATTTT; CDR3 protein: CASSLTGEGSTDTQYF
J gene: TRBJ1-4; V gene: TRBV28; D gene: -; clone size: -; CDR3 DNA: TGTGCCAGCAGCTTGACTGTAACTAATGAAAAACTGTTTTTT; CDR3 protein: CASSLTVTNEKLFF
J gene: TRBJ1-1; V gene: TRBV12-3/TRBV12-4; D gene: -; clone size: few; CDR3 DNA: TGTGCCAGCGGATCCACCAGGAACACTGAAGCTTTCTTT; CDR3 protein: CASGSTRNTEAFF
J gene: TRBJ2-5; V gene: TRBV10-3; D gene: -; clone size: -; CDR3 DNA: TGTGCCATCGCGGGACAGCGAGGGGAGCAGTACTTC; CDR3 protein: CAIAGQRGEQYF
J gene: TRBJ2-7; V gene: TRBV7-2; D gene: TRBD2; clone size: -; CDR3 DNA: TGTGCCAGCAGCTCTCAAGCGGGGAACGAGCAGTACTTC; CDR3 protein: CASSSQAGNEQYF
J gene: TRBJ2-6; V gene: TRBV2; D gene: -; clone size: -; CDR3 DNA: TGTGCCAGCAGTGTAGGGGGGGCAATCTCTGGGGCCAACGTCCTGACTTTC; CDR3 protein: CASSVGGAISGANVLTF
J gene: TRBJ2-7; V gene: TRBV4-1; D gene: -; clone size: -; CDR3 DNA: TGCGCCAGCAGCCAGAACTTAGCCGGACGAGGGACTGGTCCCTACGAGCAGTACTTC; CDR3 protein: CASSQNLAGRGTGPYEQYF
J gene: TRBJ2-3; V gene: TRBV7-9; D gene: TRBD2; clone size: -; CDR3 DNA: TGTGCCAGCAGCTTATCGTCCGCGGGGGAGACCACAGATACGCAGTATTTT; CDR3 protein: CASSLSSAGETTDTQYF
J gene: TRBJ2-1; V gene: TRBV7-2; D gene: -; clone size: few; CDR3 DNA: TGTGCCAGCAGCCCCAGGACCGCCCTTTACAATGAGCAGTTCTTC; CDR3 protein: CASSPRTALYNEQFF